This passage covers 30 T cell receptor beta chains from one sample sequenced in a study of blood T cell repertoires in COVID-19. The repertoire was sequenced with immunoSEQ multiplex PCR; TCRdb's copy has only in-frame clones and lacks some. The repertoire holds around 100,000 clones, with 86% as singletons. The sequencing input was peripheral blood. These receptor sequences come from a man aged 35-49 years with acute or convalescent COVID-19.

CDR3 amino acids: CAWRWGLEKTQYF. CDR3 coding DNA: TGTGCCTGGAGGTGGGGCCTGGAAAAGACCCAGTACTTC. This chain joins TRBV30 and TRBJ2-5; D may be TRBD1 (5 bases). This CDR3 contains 13 residues. Germline lookup yields CDR1 GTSNPN and CDR2 SVGIG (reference sequence). V gave up 3 bases and J gave up 6 bases, with 14 bases separating them.

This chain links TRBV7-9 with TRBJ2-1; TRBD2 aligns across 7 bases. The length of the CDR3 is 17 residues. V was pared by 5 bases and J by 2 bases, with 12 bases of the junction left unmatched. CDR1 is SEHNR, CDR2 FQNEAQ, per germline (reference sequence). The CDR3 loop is CASSHPPASGTYNEQFF. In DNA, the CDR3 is TGTGCCAGCAGCCATCCTCCGGCTAGCGGTACCTACAATGAGCAGTTCTTC.

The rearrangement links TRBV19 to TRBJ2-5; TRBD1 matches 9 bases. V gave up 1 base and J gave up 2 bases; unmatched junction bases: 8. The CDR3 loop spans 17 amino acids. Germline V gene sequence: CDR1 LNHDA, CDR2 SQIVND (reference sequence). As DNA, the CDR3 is TGTGCCAGTAGTATAGCGGGACAGGGTGTTGAGCAAGAGACCCAGTACTTC. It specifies CASSIAGQGVEQETQYF.

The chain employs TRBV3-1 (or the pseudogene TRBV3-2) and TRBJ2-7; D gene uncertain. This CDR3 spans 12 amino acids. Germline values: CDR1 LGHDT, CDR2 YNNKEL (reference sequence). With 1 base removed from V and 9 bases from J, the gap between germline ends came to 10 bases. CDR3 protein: CASSQGAQAQYF. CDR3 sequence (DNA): TGTGCCAGCAGCCAAGGGGCCCAGGCGCAGTACTTC.

CDR3 sequence reads: CTSSQDRNEQFF. CDR3 sequence (DNA): TGCACCAGCAGCCAAGATCGGAATGAGCAGTTCTTC. The chain is built from TRBV1 and TRBJ2-1; TRBD2 is taken as the D call from the table, unchecked against the DNA. TRBV1 has pseudogene status. The CDR3 has 12 amino acids.

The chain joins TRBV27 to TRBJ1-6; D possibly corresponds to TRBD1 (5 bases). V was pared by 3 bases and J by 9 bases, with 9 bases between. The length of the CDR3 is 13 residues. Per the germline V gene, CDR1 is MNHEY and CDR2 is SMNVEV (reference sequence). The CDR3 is CASSFPGLSPLHF. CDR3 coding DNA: TGTGCCAGCAGTTTTCCAGGGCTTTCACCCCTCCACTTT.

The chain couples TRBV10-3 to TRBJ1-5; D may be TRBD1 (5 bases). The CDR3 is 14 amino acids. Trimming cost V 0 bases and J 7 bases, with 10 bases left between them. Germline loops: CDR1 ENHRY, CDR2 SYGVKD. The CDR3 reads CAISESGARQPQHF. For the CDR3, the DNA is TGTGCCATCAGTGAGTCAGGGGCCCGACAGCCCCAGCATTTT.

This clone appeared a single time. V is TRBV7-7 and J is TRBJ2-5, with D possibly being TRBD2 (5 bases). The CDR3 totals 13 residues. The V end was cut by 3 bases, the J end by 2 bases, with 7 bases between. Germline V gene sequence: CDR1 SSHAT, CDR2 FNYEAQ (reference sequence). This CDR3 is CASSFGEQETQYF. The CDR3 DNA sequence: TGTGCCAGCAGCTTCGGGGAACAAGAGACCCAGTACTTC.

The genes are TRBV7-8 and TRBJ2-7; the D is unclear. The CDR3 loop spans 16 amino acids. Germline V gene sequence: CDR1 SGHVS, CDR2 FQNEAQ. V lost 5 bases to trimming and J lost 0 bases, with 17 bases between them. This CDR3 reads CASSPHVAEFSYEQYF. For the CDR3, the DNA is TGTGCCAGCAGCCCACATGTGGCGGAATTCTCCTACGAGCAGTACTTC.

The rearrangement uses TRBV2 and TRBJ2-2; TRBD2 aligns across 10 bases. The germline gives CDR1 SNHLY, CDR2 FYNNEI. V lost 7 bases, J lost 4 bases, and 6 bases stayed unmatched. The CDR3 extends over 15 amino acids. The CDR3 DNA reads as TGTGCCAGCAACGCAGCGGGGGGGGCCACCGGGGAGCTGTTTTTT. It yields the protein CASNAAGGATGELFF.

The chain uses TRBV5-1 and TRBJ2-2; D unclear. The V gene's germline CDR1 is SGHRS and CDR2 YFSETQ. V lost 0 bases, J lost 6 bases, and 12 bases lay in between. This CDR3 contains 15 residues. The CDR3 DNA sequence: TGCGCCAGCAGCTTGGCCTCTTTAGGAGCCGGGGAGCTGTTTTTT. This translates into CASSLASLGAGELFF. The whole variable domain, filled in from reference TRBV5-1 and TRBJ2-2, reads KAGVTQTPRYLIKTRGQQVTLSCSPISGHRSVSWYQQTPGQGLQFLFEYFSETQRNKGNFPGRFSGRQFSNSRSEMNVSTLELGDSALYLCASSLASLGAGELFFGEGSRLTVL.

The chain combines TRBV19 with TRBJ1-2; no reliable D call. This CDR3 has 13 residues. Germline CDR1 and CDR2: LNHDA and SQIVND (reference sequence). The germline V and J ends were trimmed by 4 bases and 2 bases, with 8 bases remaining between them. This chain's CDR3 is CASSRAENYGYTF. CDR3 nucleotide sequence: TGTGCCAGTAGTAGAGCCGAAAACTATGGCTACACCTTC.

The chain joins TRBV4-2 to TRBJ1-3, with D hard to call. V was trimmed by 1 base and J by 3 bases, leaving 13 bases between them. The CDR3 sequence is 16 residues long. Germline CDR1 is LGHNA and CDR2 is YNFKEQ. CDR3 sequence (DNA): TGTGCCAGCAGCCAAGGCCATGGAGGAGGTGGAAACACCATATATTTT. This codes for CASSQGHGGGGNTIYF.

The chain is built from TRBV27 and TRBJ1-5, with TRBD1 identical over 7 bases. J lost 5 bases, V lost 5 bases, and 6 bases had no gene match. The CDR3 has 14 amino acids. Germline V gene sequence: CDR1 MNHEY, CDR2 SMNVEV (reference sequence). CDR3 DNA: TGTGCCAGCAGTCTCAACAGGGGCGATCAGCCCCAGCATTTT. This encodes CASSLNRGDQPQHF.

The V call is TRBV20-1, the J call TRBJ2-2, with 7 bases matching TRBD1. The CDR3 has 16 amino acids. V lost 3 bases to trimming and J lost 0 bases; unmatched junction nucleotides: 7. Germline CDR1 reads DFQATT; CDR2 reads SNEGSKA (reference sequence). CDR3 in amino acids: CSASPGDRANTGELFF. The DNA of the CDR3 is TGCAGTGCTAGTCCCGGGGACAGAGCGAACACCGGGGAGCTGTTTTTT.

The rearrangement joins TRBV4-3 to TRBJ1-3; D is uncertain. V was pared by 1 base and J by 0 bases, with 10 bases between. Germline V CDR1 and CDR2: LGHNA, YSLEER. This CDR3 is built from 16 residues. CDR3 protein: CASSQVPGSSGNTIYF. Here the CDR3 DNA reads TGCGCCAGCAGCCAAGTGCCGGGATCCTCTGGAAACACCATATATTTT.

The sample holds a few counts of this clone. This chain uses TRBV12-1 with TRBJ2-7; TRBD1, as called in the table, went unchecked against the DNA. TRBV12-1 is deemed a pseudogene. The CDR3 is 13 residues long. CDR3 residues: CASSPQGTYEQYF. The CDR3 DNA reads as TGTGCCAGCAGCCCCCAGGGAACCTACGAGCAGTACTTC.

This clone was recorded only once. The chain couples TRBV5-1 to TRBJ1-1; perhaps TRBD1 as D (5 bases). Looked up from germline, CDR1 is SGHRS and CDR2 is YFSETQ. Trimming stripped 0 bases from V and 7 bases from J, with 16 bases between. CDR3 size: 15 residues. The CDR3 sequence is CASSLGRGGTGEAFF. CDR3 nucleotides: TGCGCCAGCAGCTTGGGGCGGGGCGGTACCGGTGAAGCTTTCTTT.

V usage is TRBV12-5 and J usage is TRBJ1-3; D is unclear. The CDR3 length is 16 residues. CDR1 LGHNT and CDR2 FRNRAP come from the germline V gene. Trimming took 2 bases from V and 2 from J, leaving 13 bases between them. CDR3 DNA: TGTGCTAGTGGTTTGCCCGGGTTCGCAACTGGAAACACCATATATTTT. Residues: CASGLPGFATGNTIYF.

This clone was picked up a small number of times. This chain's CDR3 is CASGLKRTVYNEQFF. CDR3 coding DNA: TGTGCTAGTGGTTTGAAAAGGACAGTGTACAATGAGCAGTTCTTC. The chain links TRBV12-5 to TRBJ2-1, with a possible D match to TRBD1 (6 bases). This CDR3 is 15 amino acids long. The germline V gene encodes CDR1 LGHNT and CDR2 FRNRAP. V lost 2 bases, J lost 4 bases, and 12 bases lay in between. Based on the CDR3 plus reference TRBV12-5 and TRBJ2-1, the full variable domain is DARVTQTPRHKVTEMGQEVTMRCQPILGHNTVFWYRQTMMQGLELLAYFRNRAPLDDSGMPKDRFSAEMPDATLATLKIQPSEPRDSAVYFCASGLKRTVYNEQFFGPGTRLTVL.

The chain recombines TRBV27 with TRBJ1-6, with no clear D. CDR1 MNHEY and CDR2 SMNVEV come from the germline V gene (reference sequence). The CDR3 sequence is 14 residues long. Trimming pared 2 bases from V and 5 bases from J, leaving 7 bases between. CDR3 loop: CASSLTNDNSPLHF. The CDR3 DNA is TGTGCCAGCAGTTTAACAAACGATAATTCACCCCTCCACTTT.

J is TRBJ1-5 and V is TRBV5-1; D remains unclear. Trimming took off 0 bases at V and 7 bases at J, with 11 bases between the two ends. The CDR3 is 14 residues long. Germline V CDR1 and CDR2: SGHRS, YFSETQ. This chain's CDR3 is CASSLESPIQPQHF. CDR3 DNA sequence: TGCGCCAGCAGCTTGGAGAGTCCGATCCAGCCCCAGCATTTT.

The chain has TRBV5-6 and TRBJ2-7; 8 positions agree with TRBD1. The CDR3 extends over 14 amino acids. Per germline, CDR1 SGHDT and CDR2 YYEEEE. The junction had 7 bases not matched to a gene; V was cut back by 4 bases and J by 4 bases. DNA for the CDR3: TGTGCCAGCAGCCTCGGACAGGGACGGTACGAGCAGTACTTC. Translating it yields CASSLGQGRYEQYF.

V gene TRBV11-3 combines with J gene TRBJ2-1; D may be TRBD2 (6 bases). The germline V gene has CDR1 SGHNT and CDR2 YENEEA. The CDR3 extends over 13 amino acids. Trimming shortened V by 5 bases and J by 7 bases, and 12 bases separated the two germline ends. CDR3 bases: TGTGCCAGCAGCCCAGCAGCGGGTAATGAGCAGTTCTTC. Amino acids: CASSPAAGNEQFF. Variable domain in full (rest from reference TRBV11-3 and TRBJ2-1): EAGVVQSPRYKIIEKKQPVAFWCNPISGHNTLYWYLQNLGQGPELLIRYENEEAVDDSQLPKDRFSAERLKGVDSTLKIQPAELGDSAVYLCASSPAAGNEQFFGPGTRLTVL.

The CDR3 DNA sequence: TGTGCCAGCAGCTTAGAAGCGGGGGGGCGAGACGAGCAGTACTTC. This gives the protein CASSLEAGGRDEQYF. V and J are TRBV7-2 and TRBJ2-7, with TRBD2 identical over 10 bases. J was trimmed by 5 bases and V by 1 base; bases with no gene match: 5. Germline CDR1 is SGHTA and CDR2 is FQGNSA. This CDR3 has 15 residues.

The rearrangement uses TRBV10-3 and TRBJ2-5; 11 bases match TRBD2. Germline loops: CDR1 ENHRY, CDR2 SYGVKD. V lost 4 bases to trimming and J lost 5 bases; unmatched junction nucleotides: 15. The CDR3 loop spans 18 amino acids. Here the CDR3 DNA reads TGTGCCATCAGTGCCCTAGAGGTACTAGCGGGAGCGGTGGAGACCCAGTACTTC. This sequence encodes CAISALEVLAGAVETQYF.

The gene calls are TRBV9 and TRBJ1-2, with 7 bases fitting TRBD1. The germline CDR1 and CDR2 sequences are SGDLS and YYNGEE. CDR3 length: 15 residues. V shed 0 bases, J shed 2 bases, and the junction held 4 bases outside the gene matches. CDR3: CASSVDGTDNYGYTF. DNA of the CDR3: TGTGCCAGCAGCGTAGATGGGACAGACAACTATGGCTACACCTTC.

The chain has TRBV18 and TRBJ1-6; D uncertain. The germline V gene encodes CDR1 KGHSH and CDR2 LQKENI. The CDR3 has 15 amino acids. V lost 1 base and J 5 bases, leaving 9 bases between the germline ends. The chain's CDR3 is CASSPLQADNSPLHF. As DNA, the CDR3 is TGTGCCAGCTCACCACTCCAGGCCGATAATTCACCCCTCCACTTT.

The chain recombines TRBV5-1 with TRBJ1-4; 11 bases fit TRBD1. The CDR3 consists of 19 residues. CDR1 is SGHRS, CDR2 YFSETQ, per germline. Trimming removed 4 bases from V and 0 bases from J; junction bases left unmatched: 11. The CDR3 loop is CASSLWTGGLSTTNEKLFF. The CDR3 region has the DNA TGCGCCAGCAGCCTCTGGACAGGGGGCTTGTCTACAACTAATGAAAAACTGTTTTTT.

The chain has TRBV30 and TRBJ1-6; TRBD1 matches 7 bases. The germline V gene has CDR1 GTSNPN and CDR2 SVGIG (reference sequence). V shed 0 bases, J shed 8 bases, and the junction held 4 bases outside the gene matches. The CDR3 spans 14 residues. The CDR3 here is CAWSVLTGDSPLHF. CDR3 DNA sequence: TGTGCCTGGAGTGTACTTACAGGGGATTCACCCCTCCACTTT.